The T cell receptor beta chain described here comes from a study of T cells in localized non-small cell lung cancer. Study conclusions and caveats: In the blood, greater T cell density corresponded to longer overall survival.

Germline assignment: CDR1 GTSNPN and CDR2 SVGIG (reference sequence). The CDR3 has 14 residues. V shed 2 bases and J 1 base; nucleotides not matched to a gene: 1. The method was immunoSEQ multiplex PCR; TCRdb's version includes in-frame clones alone and lacks a portion of them. The sample includes tens of thousands of clones, around nine tenths of them seen just once. Comments on this clone: Its antigen is not known.

The J gene is TRBJ1-4, the V gene TRBV30; 7 positions agree with TRBD1. This material consisted of peripheral blood, taken before any cancer treatment. This sequence originates from a man aged 35 to 70 with stage I squamous cell lung carcinoma. The DNA of the CDR3 is TGTGCCTGGAGTAGACAGGGAACTAATGAAAAACTGTTTTTT. This translates into CAWSRQGTNEKLFF.